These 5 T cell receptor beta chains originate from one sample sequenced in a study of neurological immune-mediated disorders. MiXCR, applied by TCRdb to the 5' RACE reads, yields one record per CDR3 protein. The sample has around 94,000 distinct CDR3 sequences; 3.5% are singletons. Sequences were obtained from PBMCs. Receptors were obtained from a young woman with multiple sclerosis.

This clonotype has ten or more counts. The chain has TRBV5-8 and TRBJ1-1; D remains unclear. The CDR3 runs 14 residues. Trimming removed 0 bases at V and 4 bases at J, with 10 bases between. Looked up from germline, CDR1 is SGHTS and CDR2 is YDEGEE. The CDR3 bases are TGTGCCAGCAGCTTGGACCAGGCGGGCACTGAAGCTTTCTTT. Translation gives CASSLDQAGTEAFF. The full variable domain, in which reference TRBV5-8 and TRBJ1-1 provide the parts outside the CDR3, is EAGVTQSPTHLIKTRGQQATLRCSPISGHTSVYWYQQALGLGLQFLLWYDEGEERNRGNFPPRFSGRQFPNYSSELNVNALELEDSALYLCASSLDQAGTEAFFGQGTRLTVV.

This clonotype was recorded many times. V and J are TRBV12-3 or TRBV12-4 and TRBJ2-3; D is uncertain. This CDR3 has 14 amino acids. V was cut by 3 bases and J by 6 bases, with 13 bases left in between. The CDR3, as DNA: TGTGCCAGCAGTTTGACGTTTAGAACGGATACGCAGTATTTT. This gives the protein CASSLTFRTDTQYF.

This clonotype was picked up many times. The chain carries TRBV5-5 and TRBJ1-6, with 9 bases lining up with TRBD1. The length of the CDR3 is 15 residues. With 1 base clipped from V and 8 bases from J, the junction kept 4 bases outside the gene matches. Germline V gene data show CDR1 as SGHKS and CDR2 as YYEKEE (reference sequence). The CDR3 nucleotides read TGTGCCAGCAGCTTGTTTGACAGGGGGTATTCACCCCTCCACTTT. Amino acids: CASSLFDRGYSPLHF.

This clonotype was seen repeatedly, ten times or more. CDR3 in DNA: TGTGCCACCAGCAAGGGGACGGTAGATAATGAAAAACTGTTTTTT. Translated: CATSKGTVDNEKLFF. The chain joins TRBV15 to TRBJ1-4, with a tentative D call TRBD1 (5 bases). Trimming pared 4 bases from V and 4 bases from J, leaving 13 bases between. Germline lookup yields CDR1 LNHNV and CDR2 YYDKDF (reference sequence). CDR3 length equals 15 residues.

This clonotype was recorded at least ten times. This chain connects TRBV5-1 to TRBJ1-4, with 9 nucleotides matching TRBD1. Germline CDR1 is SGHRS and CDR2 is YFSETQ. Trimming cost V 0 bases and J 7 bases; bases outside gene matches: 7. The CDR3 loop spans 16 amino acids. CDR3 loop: CASSLGPGQGGEKLFF. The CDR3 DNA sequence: TGCGCCAGCAGCTTGGGACCGGGACAGGGCGGTGAAAAACTGTTTTTT.